The following is a T cell receptor beta chain sequence with its context. The source of the sample is a study of cytomegalovirus exposure and HLA in healthy donors. The PCR was carried out with 60 Vbeta primers and 13 Jbeta primers. Using immunoSEQ multiplex PCR, the repertoire was profiled, and TCRdb retains in-frame clones only, with some absent. The repertoire includes roughly 100,000 clones, more than 70% of them detected once, and roughly 9.1% sits in the top ten. Germline V CDR1 and CDR2: MNHEY, SMNVEV (reference sequence). CDR3 size: 14 residues. The sequenced material came from PBMCs. V usage is TRBV27 and J usage is TRBJ2-5, with D unresolved. The J call is in doubt because the DNA end fits TRBJ2-7 better. This clonotype was sampled from a male donor in good health and CMV-seropositive. This chain's CDR3 is CASSLSERSYEQYF. The CDR3 DNA sequence: TGTGCCAGCAGTTTATCCGAACGGTCCTACGAGCAGTACTTC.